These T cell receptor beta chains were read from a single sample in a study of shared clonotypes between healthy human individuals. Profiled with immunoSEQ multiplex PCR; TCRdb holds only in-frame clones, not every one. The sample has 2 million to 2.5 million clones; more than 80% are singletons. The specimen was naive CD4+ T cells from PBMCs. These receptor sequences come from a man aged 18 to 35 in good health. Some clones in this sample may be carry-over from other donors' samples. Both conserved end residues are part of each CDR3. A D gene is named only where the DNA matches it firmly. Only part of the rows carry a size: once, few, many, or a class if the clone is expanded.

TRBJ2-7 | TRBV5-1 | TRBD1 | NA | CASSSSGTGAYEQYF | TGCGCCAGCAGCTCCTCCGGGACAGGGGCCTACGAGCAGTACTTC
TRBJ2-7 | TRBV2 | NA | NA | CASRYQYEQYF | TGTGCCAGCAGGTACCAGTACGAGCAGTACTTC
TRBJ2-1 | TRBV7-3 | TRBD2 | NA | CASSQLAGVGNEQFF | TGTGCCAGCAGCCAACTAGCGGGAGTGGGTAATGAGCAGTTCTTC
TRBJ1-1 | TRBV6-1 | NA | NA | CASRLGRGLGTEAFF | TGTGCCAGCAGGCTAGGGAGGGGGTTAGGAACTGAAGCTTTCTTT
TRBJ1-2 | TRBV7-3 | TRBD1 | NA | CASSLGTGGSYGYTF | TGTGCCAGCAGCTTAGGGACAGGGGGCAGTTATGGCTACACCTTC
TRBJ2-1 | TRBV7-3 | TRBD2 | NA | CASSSSYGLAGYNEQFF | TGTGCCAGCAGCTCGTCGTACGGACTAGCGGGTTACAATGAGCAGTTCTTC
TRBJ2-7 | TRBV9 | TRBD1 | once | CASSTTGRSYEQYF | TGTGCCAGCAGTACGACAGGGCGATCCTACGAGCAGTACTTC
TRBJ1-5 | TRBV2 | NA | NA | CASSLDNGQPQHF | TGTGCCAGCAGCTTAGATAATGGACAGCCCCAGCATTTT
TRBJ1-5 | TRBV18 | NA | NA | CASSPSLRSGNQPQHF | TGTGCCAGCTCACCAAGTCTCCGTTCGGGCAATCAGCCCCAGCATTTT
TRBJ2-7 | TRBV10-2 | TRBD2 | NA | CASSGLAGRYEQYF | TGCGCCAGCAGTGGACTAGCGGGACGCTACGAGCAGTACTTC
TRBJ2-5 | TRBV7-2 | TRBD2 | NA | CASSWTSGRPGAETQYF | TGTGCCAGCAGCTGGACTAGCGGGAGGCCCGGGGCGGAGACCCAGTACTTC
TRBJ2-2 | TRBV5-8 | NA | NA | CASSSGPANTGELFF | TGTGCCAGCAGCTCTGGGCCTGCGAACACCGGGGAGCTGTTTTTT
TRBJ2-5 | TRBV7-2 | NA | NA | CASSDLAGRRETQYF | TGTGCCAGCAGTGATTTGGCGGGAAGGCGGGAGACCCAGTACTTC
TRBJ2-2 | TRBV6-6 | NA | NA | CASSPPGLLTGELFF | TGTGCCAGCAGCCCCCCGGGACTCCTCACCGGGGAGCTGTTTTTT
TRBJ2-5 | TRBV5-1 | TRBD1 | NA | CASSSRTGAGETQYF | TGCGCCAGCAGCTCCCGGACAGGGGCGGGGGAGACCCAGTACTTC
TRBJ1-5 | TRBV7-2 | NA | NA | CASSLANSNQPQHF | TGTGCCAGCAGCTTGGCCAATAGCAATCAGCCCCAGCATTTT
TRBJ2-3 | TRBV18 | NA | NA | CASSPTEGHDTQYF | TGTGCCAGCTCACCTACGGAGGGGCACGATACGCAGTATTTT
TRBJ1-1 | TRBV7-3 | NA | NA | CASSLTPLGTEAFF | TGTGCCAGCAGCTTAACCCCCCTAGGGACTGAAGCTTTCTTT
TRBJ2-1 | TRBV7-2 | NA | NA | CASSLAAAYNEQFF | TGTGCCAGCAGCTTAGCGGCCGCCTACAATGAGCAGTTCTTC
TRBJ2-4 | TRBV2 | TRBD2 | NA | CATTERGLAKNIQYF | TGTGCCACCACGGAGCGGGGACTTGCCAAAAACATTCAGTACTTC
TRBJ2-1 | TRBV5-1 | TRBD1 | NA | CASSLSGQSPNEQFF | TGCGCCAGCAGCTTGTCGGGACAGAGCCCTAATGAGCAGTTCTTC
TRBJ2-3 | TRBV7-6 | TRBD1 | NA | CASSSGLQGAADTQYF | TGTGCCAGCAGCTCCGGGCTACAGGGGGCGGCAGATACGCAGTATTTT
TRBJ1-2 | TRBV5-1 | NA | NA | CATSKGVNYGYTF | TGCGCCACTTCCAAGGGGGTGAACTATGGCTACACCTTC
TRBJ2-1 | TRBV2 | TRBD1 | few | CASGRQGSFDEQFF | TGTGCCAGCGGGCGACAGGGCTCGTTCGATGAGCAGTTCTTC
TRBJ1-1 | TRBV2 | NA | NA | CASSVVTEAFF | TGTGCCAGCAGTGTCGTCACTGAAGCTTTCTTT
TRBJ1-5 | TRBV28 | NA | once | CASNTVNRNNQPQHF | TGTGCCAGCAACACCGTCAACAGGAACAATCAGCCCCAGCATTTT
TRBJ2-7 | TRBV19 | NA | NA | CAATTESEDEQYF | TGTGCCGCGACGACAGAATCTGAGGACGAGCAGTACTTC
TRBJ2-7 | TRBV6-5 | TRBD2 | NA | CASSLAGGYSYEQYF | TGTGCCAGCAGTCTAGCGGGGGGGTACTCCTACGAGCAGTACTTC
TRBJ2-1 | TRBV9 | TRBD2 | once | CASSPGLATHNEQFF | TGTGCCAGCAGCCCGGGACTAGCGACTCACAATGAGCAGTTCTTC
TRBJ1-2 | TRBV28 | NA | NA | CAIRLVGYGYTF | TGTGCCATAAGGCTGGTGGGCTATGGCTACACCTTC
TRBJ2-3 | TRBV10-3 | TRBD2 | once | CAISEVSSGRDTQYF | TGTGCCATCAGTGAGGTCTCTAGCGGGAGGGATACGCAGTATTTT
TRBJ2-7 | TRBV28 | TRBD1 | NA | CASSLTGAEQYF | TGTGCCAGCAGTTTAACAGGGGCCGAGCAGTACTTC
TRBJ1-5 | TRBV9 | NA | NA | CASSRLFSNQPQHF | TGTGCCAGCAGCCGCCTCTTTAGCAATCAGCCCCAGCATTTT
TRBJ1-1 | TRBV6-5 | NA | NA | CASSYRGDTEAFF | TGTGCCAGCAGTTACAGGGGTGACACTGAAGCTTTCTTT
TRBJ1-1 | TRBV9 | NA | NA | CASSVTANTEAFF | TGTGCCAGCAGCGTTACGGCGAACACTGAAGCTTTCTTT
TRBJ1-2 | TRBV28 | TRBD1 | NA | CASSAYLGQEGYGYTF | TGTGCCAGCAGTGCATATCTGGGACAGGAGGGCTATGGCTACACCTTC
TRBJ2-1 | TRBV11-3 | NA | NA | CASSLGLSSYNEQFF | TGTGCCAGCAGCTTAGGTCTGAGCTCCTACAATGAGCAGTTCTTC
TRBJ1-4 | TRBV18 | NA | once | CASSLYQGNANEKLFF | TGTGCCAGCTCACTCTACCAGGGGAATGCTAATGAAAAACTGTTTTTT
TRBJ2-3 | TRBV19 | NA | NA | CASSVEELNTQYF | TGTGCCAGTAGTGTAGAGGAACTGAATACGCAGTATTTT